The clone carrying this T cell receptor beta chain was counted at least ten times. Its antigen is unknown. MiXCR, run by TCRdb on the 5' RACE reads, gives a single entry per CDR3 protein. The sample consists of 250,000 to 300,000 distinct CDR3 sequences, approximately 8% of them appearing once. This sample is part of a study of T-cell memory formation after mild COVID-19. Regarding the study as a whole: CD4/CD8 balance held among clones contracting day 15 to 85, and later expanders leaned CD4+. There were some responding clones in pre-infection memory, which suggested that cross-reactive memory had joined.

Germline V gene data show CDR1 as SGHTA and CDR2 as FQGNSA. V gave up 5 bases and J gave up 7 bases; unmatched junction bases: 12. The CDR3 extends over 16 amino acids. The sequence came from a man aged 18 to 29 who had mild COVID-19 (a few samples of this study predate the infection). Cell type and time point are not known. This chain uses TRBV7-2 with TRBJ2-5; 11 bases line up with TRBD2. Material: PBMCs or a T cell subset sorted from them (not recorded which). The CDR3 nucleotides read TGTGCCAGCAGCGCCCCGGGTAGCGGGGGGGTCGGGACCCAGTACTTC. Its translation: CASSAPGSGGVGTQYF.